Sequencing of this TCR beta chain was carried out in a study of T-cell reconstitution after alpha-beta-depleted transplantation in children. Overall study results and limits: Fresh T-cell production supplied most of the T-cell counts and diversity seen one year after transplant. Expanded clones from the graft, numbering several hundred, reportedly supplied alpha-beta T cells about two months after transplant.

CDR1 and CDR2 (germline): MNHEY, SVGAGI. The length of the CDR3 is 14 residues. Trimming removed 6 bases at V and 0 bases at J, with 12 bases between. This clonotype has ten or more counts. Its antigen is not identified. Researchers prepared the TCRbeta library using unique molecular identifiers, the study reports. Each CDR3 protein gets one entry after TCRdb re-called the PCR reads with MiXCR. The repertoire includes some 150,000 distinct CDR3 sequences, more than 8% of them detected once, and 15% to 20% sits in the top ten. The V gene is TRBV6-5, the J gene TRBJ2-7, with D possibly matching TRBD2 (5 bases). The material sequenced was PBMCs, mostly from graft donor cells, taken 180 days after TCRalphabeta/CD19-depleted stem cell transplant. The clonotype was recovered from a female patient under 10 years old who had a stem cell transplant for congenital amegakaryocytic thrombocytopenia, so the T cells may come from the graft donor. The CDR3 DNA sequence: TGTGCCAGCAGCCGGGGTCTCGGCTCCTACGAGCAGTACTTC. It translates to CASSRGLGSYEQYF.